This TCR beta chain was sequenced during a study of shared clonotypes between healthy human individuals. Here immunoSEQ multiplex PCR was the method, and the copy in TCRdb shows in-frame clones only, minus some. The sample records around 1.1 million clones, around 77% being singletons. CDR1 is MNHEY and CDR2 is SVGAGI in the germline V gene. J gave up 8 bases and V 6 bases, and 2 bases lay outside the gene matches. The CDR3 contains 13 residues. Donors, without exception, were Caucasian adults residing in Nashville, Tennessee. As to this clone: Its antigen is currently unknown.

Study-level findings and limits: The study found approximately 5% of naive CD4 clonotypes shared across a few donors.

The source of this sequence is a man younger than 35 in good health. Some clones in this sample may be carry-over from other donors' samples. V is TRBV6-5 and J is TRBJ2-1, with TRBD2 matching 12 bases. Sample: memory CD4+ T cells from PBMCs. Subset specified: CD45RA-negative fraction. In DNA form, the CDR3 reads TGTGCCAGCAGGACTAGCGGGAGAGATGAGCAGTTCTTC. Protein product: CASRTSGRDEQFF.